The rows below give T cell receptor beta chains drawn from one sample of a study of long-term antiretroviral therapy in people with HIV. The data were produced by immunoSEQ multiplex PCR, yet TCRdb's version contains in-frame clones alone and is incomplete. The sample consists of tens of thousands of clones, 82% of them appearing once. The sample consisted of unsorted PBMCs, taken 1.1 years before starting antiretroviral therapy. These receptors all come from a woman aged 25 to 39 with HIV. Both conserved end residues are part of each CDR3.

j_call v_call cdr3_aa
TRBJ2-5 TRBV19 CASSIGEAIQQETQYF
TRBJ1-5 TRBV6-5 CASRPTGYSGPQHF
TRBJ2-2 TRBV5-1 CASSPPRFLNTGELFF
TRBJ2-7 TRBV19 CASSMSINSYEQYF
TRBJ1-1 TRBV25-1 CASRGSNSEAFF
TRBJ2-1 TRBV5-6 CASSTGGADNEQFF
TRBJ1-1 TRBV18 CASSQIGTVNTEAFF
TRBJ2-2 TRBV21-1 CASSTRQHTGELFF
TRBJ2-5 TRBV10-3 CAISGVAGGSETQYF
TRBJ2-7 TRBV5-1 CASSSTGGTYEQYF
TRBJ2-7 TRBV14 CASSPMDAWRGYEQYF
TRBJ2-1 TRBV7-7 CASSLVAGPGSEQFF
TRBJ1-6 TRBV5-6 CASSLTGINSPLHF
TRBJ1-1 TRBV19 CASSIDQMNTEAFF
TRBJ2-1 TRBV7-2 CASAQGQIYNEQFF
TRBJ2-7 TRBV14 CASSPDRNSYEQYF
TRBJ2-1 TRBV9 CASSPGSQGFNEQFF
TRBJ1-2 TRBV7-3 CASSHDGSSGYTF
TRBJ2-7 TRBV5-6 CASSLRDYPYEQYF
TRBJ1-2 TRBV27 CASSLRQGDGYTF
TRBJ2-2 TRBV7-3 CASSILNPGELFF
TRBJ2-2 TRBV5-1 CASSLASGGNTGELFF
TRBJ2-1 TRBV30 CARNRTGKVLGEQFF
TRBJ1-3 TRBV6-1 CASSESGQGNTIYF
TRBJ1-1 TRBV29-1 CSGSGTSKLGLYTEAFF
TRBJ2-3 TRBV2 CASSLRGTASTDTQYF
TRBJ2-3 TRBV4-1 CASSQGLADTQYF
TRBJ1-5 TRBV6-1 CASTSIWGNQPQHF
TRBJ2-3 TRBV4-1 CASSQVAGRSTDTQYF
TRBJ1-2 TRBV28 CASSWGSYGYTF
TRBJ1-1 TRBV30 CAWRGLLWGGSEAFF
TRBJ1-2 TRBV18 CASSPPPGGYGYTF
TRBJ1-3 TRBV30 CAWTSSGNTIYF
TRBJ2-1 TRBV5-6 CASSLDLYNEQFF
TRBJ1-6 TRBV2 CASSVGENSPLHF
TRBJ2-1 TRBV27 CASISGYNEQFF
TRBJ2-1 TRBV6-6 CASSSRTSGVEQFF
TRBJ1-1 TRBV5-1 CASSPGGREAFF
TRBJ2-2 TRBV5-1 CASSFILSATGELFF
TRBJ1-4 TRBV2 CASSPTGTANEKLFF
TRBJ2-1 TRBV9 CASSDPAAEQFF
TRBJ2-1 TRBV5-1 CASSSTQGAGEQFF
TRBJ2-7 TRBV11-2 CASSLSQGEQYF
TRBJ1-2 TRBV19 CASSMDRVGGYTF
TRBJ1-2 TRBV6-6 CASRLSGGYNYGYTF
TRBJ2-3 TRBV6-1 CASSASGGSTDTQYF
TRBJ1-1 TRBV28 CASSFGGGNTEAFF
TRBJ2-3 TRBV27 CASSSLPGGPSTDTQYF
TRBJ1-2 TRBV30 CAWSVTGYGYTF
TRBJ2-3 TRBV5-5 CASRWTGADTQYF
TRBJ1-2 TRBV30 CAWSPPAGTNYGYTF
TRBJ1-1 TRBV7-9 CASSSGQGFSEAFF
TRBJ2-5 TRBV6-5 CASSSDRAVGQETQYF
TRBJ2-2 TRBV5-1 CASSFQGVNTGELFF
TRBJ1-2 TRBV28 CASTLGPGRGYTF
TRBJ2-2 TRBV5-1 CASSLGTGFTGELFF